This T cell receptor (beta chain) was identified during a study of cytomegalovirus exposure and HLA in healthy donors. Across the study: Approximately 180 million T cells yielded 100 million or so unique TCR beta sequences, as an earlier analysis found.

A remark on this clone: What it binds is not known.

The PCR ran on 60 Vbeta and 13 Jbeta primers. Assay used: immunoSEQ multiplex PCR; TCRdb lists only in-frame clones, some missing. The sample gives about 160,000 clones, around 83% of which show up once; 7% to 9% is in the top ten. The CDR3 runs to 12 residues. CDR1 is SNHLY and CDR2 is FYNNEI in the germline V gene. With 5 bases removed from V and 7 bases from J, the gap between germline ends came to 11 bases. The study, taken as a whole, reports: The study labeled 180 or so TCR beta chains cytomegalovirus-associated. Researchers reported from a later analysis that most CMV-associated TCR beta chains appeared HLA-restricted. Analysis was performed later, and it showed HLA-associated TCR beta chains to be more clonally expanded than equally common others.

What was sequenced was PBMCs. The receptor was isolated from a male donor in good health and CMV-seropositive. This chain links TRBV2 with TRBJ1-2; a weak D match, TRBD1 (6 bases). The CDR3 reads CASSQQGSGYTF. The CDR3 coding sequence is TGTGCCAGCAGTCAACAGGGAAGTGGCTACACCTTC. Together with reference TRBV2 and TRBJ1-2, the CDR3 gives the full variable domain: EPEVTQTPSHQVTQMGQEVILRCVPISNHLYFYWYRQILGQKVEFLVSFYNNEISEKSEIFDDQFSVERPDGSNFTLKIRSTKLEDSAMYFCASSQQGSGYTFGSGTRLTVV.